The 3 T cell receptor beta chains below were found in one sample sequenced in a study of T-cell memory formation after mild COVID-19. TCRdb analysed the 5' RACE reads with MiXCR anew, one entry per CDR3 protein. The data hold around 180,000 distinct CDR3 sequences, with about 18% observed a single time. Input material: PBMCs or a T cell subset sorted from them (not recorded which). Receptors were obtained from a man younger than 35 who had mild COVID-19 (a few samples of this study predate the infection). Cell type and time point are not known.

This chain's CDR3 is CATFGVGYTF. The DNA of the CDR3 is TGTGCCACCTTCGGAGTTGGCTACACCTTC. The chain links TRBV6-5 to TRBJ1-2; D uncertain. The CDR3 spans 10 residues. Looked up from germline, CDR1 is MNHEY and CDR2 is SVGAGI. The V and J ends lost 10 bases and 7 bases respectively, with 10 bases between them.

This clonotype was seen only a few times. The gene calls are TRBV5-1 and TRBJ2-1; 14 bases are shared with TRBD2. With V trimmed by 4 bases and J by 3 bases, 12 bases remained unmatched. Germline-derived CDR1 and CDR2 are SGHRS and YFSETQ. The CDR3 is 19 residues long. The CDR3 protein is CASSGGLAGGPSIYNEQFF. The CDR3 DNA reads as TGCGCCAGCAGCGGCGGACTAGCGGGGGGCCCTTCCATCTACAATGAGCAGTTCTTC. Supplemented by reference TRBV5-1 and TRBJ2-1, the full variable domain reads KAGVTQTPRYLIKTRGQQVTLSCSPISGHRSVSWYQQTPGQGLQFLFEYFSETQRNKGNFPGRFSGRQFSNSRSEMNVSTLELGDSALYLCASSGGLAGGPSIYNEQFFGPGTRLTVL.

V gene TRBV20-1 combines with J gene TRBJ1-1, with 7 positions matching TRBD1. Germline V CDR1 and CDR2: DFQATT, SNEGSKA (reference sequence). Trimming cost V 6 bases and J 1 base; bases outside gene matches: 5. The CDR3 covers 13 residues. CDR3 DNA: TGCAGTGCACCAAGGACAGGGAACACTGAAGCTTTCTTT. It encodes CSAPRTGNTEAFF.